These 3 T cell receptor beta chains share one sample of origin, sequenced in a study of beta chain features in type 1 diabetes. What was sequenced were expressed TCRB transcripts, since all of the isolated RNA had been reverse transcribed. Sequenced by immunoSEQ multiplex PCR; TCRdb stores in-frame clones only, minus some. This table holds around 340,000 clones, around 9.3% found once. For these TCRs, the target antigens are not known. The study, taken as a whole, reports: The study found moderately but significantly shorter TCRB CDR3s in all four CD4+ subsets of Type 1 diabetes patients.

The sequenced material came from central memory CD4+ T cells from blood. Source of these receptors: a young man with type 1 diabetes.

This clone occurred a few times. The V gene is TRBV28, the J gene TRBJ2-3, with 9 bases fitting TRBD1. The V gene end was trimmed by 4 bases and the J gene end by 1 base; junction bases not matched to a gene: 3. Germline CDR1 is MDHEN and CDR2 is SYDVKM. The CDR3 contains 15 residues. The CDR3 bases are TGTGCCAGCAGTTCCCGGACAGGGGGCACAGATACGCAGTATTTT. It yields the protein CASSSRTGGTDTQYF. The full variable domain, in which reference TRBV28 and TRBJ2-3 provide the parts outside the CDR3, is DVKVTQSSRYLVKRTGEKVFLECVQDMDHENMFWYRQDPGLGLRLIYFSYDVKMKEKGDIPEGYSVSREKKERFSLILESASTNQTSMYLCASSSRTGGTDTQYFGPGTRLTVL.

In this sample, this clone turned up a few times. The chain links TRBV5-6 to TRBJ2-1, with 8 positions matching TRBD1. This CDR3 has 14 residues. V shed 4 bases and J 3 bases; nucleotides not matched to a gene: 3. Germline values: CDR1 SGHDT, CDR2 YYEEEE. The CDR3 region has the DNA TGTGCCAGCAGCATTGACAGGGGCTACAATGAGCAGTTCTTC. Translating it yields CASSIDRGYNEQFF.

This clone was seen at least ten times. V is TRBV5-1 and J is TRBJ2-3; D unclear. The CDR3 consists of 14 residues. V dropped 0 bases and J dropped 4 bases, with 9 bases sitting between them. Germline V lookup: CDR1 SGHRS, CDR2 YFSETQ. For the CDR3, the DNA is TGCGCCAGCAGCTTGGTTTCGGGCCCAGATACGCAGTATTTT. Translating gives CASSLVSGPDTQYF.